The next 21 T cell receptor beta chains were all read from a single sample in a study of blood T cells in healthy people across ages. Using a J-beta primer mix together with a sample-barcoded 5' primer, a second PCR was run for about 6 to 12 cycles. Each CDR3 protein is one row after TCRdb ran MiXCR on the 5' RACE reads. Of under 1,100,000 distinct CDR3 sequences listed, roughly 24% are singletons. In addition, the sample was reused for a study of T cells of mothers and their children.

Sequenced sample: blood. The receptor set was obtained from a girl aged 2 to 10 in good health.

The chain joins TRBV4-1 to TRBJ2-5, with 7 bases aligning to TRBD2. The germline CDR1 and CDR2 sequences are MGHRA and YSYEKL. V trimming: 1 base; J trimming: 2 bases; junction bases outside the gene matches: 13. The CDR3 is made up of 18 amino acids. This chain's CDR3 is CASSQGQPPGLIQETQYF. The CDR3 region has the DNA TGCGCCAGCAGCCAAGGCCAACCACCGGGACTAATACAAGAGACCCAGTACTTC.

The chain has TRBV9 and TRBJ1-1; TRBD1 aligns across 8 bases. This CDR3 contains 15 residues. V was pared by 0 bases and J by 1 base, with 2 bases of the junction left unmatched. Germline CDR1 SGDLS, CDR2 YYNGEE. CDR3 protein: CASSVGGTGNTEAFF. The CDR3 DNA reads TGTGCCAGCAGCGTAGGAGGGACAGGGAACACTGAAGCTTTCTTT.

The chain carries TRBV5-1 and TRBJ2-7; 7 nucleotides line up with TRBD1. The CDR3 is 15 amino acids. CDR1 and CDR2 from the germline V gene are SGHRS and YFSETQ. The trim removed 2 bases at V and 4 bases at J, leaving 9 bases unmatched. The CDR3 loop reads CASSLSMGQNYEQYF. The CDR3 DNA sequence: TGCGCCAGCAGCTTATCGATGGGACAGAATTACGAGCAGTACTTC.

This clonotype turned up a few times. The V and J genes are TRBV6-2 or TRBV6-3 and TRBJ2-5; a possible D gene is TRBD2 (6 bases). The J call may be in error: the DNA end matches TRBJ2-1 better. This CDR3 comprises 14 residues. The germline CDR1 and CDR2 sequences are MNHEY and SVGEGT. The CDR3 reads CASGDLSGGNEQFF. DNA for the CDR3: TGTGCCAGCGGGGACTTGAGCGGCGGCAATGAGCAGTTCTTC.

The chain joins TRBV10-3 to TRBJ2-7, with D tentatively TRBD1 (6 bases). The germline gives CDR1 ENHRY, CDR2 SYGVKD. With 11 bases removed from V and 2 bases from J, the gap between germline ends came to 19 bases. The CDR3 has 14 amino acids. The CDR3 loop is CAAIGGPLAYEQYF. DNA for the CDR3: TGTGCCGCCATTGGGGGCCCATTAGCCTACGAGCAGTACTTC.

In this sample, this clonotype turned up a few times. The rearrangement links TRBV15 to TRBJ2-1; no clear D. Germline CDR1 LNHNV, CDR2 YYDKDF (reference sequence). The CDR3 length is 13 residues. V lost 9 bases and J lost 0, with 9 bases in between. CDR3 loop: CATETSSYNEQFF. Here the CDR3 DNA reads TGTGCCACGGAGACCAGCTCCTACAATGAGCAGTTCTTC.

The chain couples TRBV19 to TRBJ1-1; the D gene is possibly TRBD1 (6 bases). This CDR3 is 13 amino acids long. Trimming removed 8 bases at V and 5 bases at J, with 15 bases between. Germline CDR1 LNHDA, CDR2 SQIVND (reference sequence). CDR3 sequence: CASGQRGATEAFF. CDR3 DNA sequence: TGTGCCAGTGGTCAAAGGGGGGCAACTGAAGCTTTCTTT.

This clonotype was seen more than once but under ten times. The chain links TRBV12-3 or TRBV12-4 to TRBJ2-7; D is tentatively TRBD1 or TRBD2 (5 bases each). V was cut by 4 bases and J by 0 bases, with 16 bases left in between. The CDR3 covers 16 residues. CDR3 coding DNA: TGTGCCAGCAGTTCCAACAGCCGGGACCGCTCCTACGAGCAGTACTTC. Translated: CASSSNSRDRSYEQYF.

This clonotype was observed many times. The chain couples TRBV7-3 to TRBJ2-2; no clear D gene. The CDR3 length is 13 residues. V lost 5 bases to trimming and J lost 5 bases, with 9 bases between them. Germline CDR1 and CDR2: SGHTA and FQGTGA. The CDR3 sequence: CASSPVGTGELFF. The DNA for the CDR3 is TGTGCCAGCAGCCCCGTAGGGACCGGGGAGCTGTTTTTT.

This clonotype occurred a few times. One junction end disagrees with the germline gene, perhaps due to a read error. The chain links TRBV20-1 to TRBJ1-6; D is unresolved. From germline, CDR1 is DFQATT and CDR2 SNEGSKA (reference sequence). This CDR3 spans 16 amino acids. The CDR3 nucleotides read TGCAGTGCTAGAGGGGAAAGGAGCTCCTATAATTCACCCCCCCACTTT. Its translation: CSARGERSSYNSPPHF.

The chain links TRBV7-2 to TRBJ1-4; D not resolved. This CDR3 is 14 amino acids long. The ends were cut back, 1 base at V and 8 bases at J, with 11 bases in the middle. In germline, CDR1 is SGHTA, CDR2 FQGNSA. The CDR3 spells CASSLVGGHEKLFF. The CDR3, as DNA: TGTGCCAGCAGCTTAGTTGGAGGCCACGAAAAACTGTTTTTT.

The chain joins TRBV11-1 to TRBJ1-1; TRBD1 matches at 8 bases. The V gene's germline CDR1 is SGHAT and CDR2 FQDESV (reference sequence). CDR3 length equals 14 residues. Trimming took 3 bases from V and 6 from J; bases not matched to a gene: 6. CDR3 sequence reads: CASSFSQGAAEAFF. The CDR3 nucleotides read TGTGCCAGCAGCTTTTCTCAGGGGGCCGCTGAAGCTTTCTTT.

This clonotype showed up just a few times. The chain employs TRBV7-3 and TRBJ2-2; a weak D match, TRBD1 (5 bases). Germline lookup yields CDR1 SGHTA and CDR2 FQGTGA. V lost 2 bases and J 4 bases, leaving 11 bases between the germline ends. The CDR3 has 15 amino acids. This CDR3 reads CASSLVPGITGELFF. CDR3 DNA sequence: TGTGCCAGCAGCTTAGTCCCAGGGATCACCGGGGAGCTGTTTTTT.

This clonotype has only a few counts. The chain combines TRBV6-5 with TRBJ1-3; D is unresolved. CDR3 length: 13 residues. V dropped 5 bases and J dropped 9 bases, with 14 bases sitting between them. Per germline, CDR1 MNHEY and CDR2 SVGAGI. CDR3 in DNA: TGTGCCAGCAGTCAGACCACCGGTGGCACCATATATTTT. It codes for CASSQTTGGTIYF.

This clonotype was counted at least ten times. The CDR3 DNA is TGCAGTGCTCGGGAGAAGTCAGCGGGACTTACCGGGGAGCTGTTTTTT. Translating it yields CSAREKSAGLTGELFF. This chain connects TRBV20-1 to TRBJ2-2; 7 bases fit TRBD2. V lost 5 bases to trimming and J lost 5 bases; unmatched junction nucleotides: 14. Per the germline V gene, CDR1 is DFQATT and CDR2 is SNEGSKA (reference sequence). The CDR3 sequence is 16 residues long.

This clonotype was counted between two and nine times. The J gene is TRBJ2-3, the V gene TRBV29-1, with D unresolved. The CDR3 extends over 14 amino acids. CDR1 is SQVTM and CDR2 is ANQGSEA in the germline V gene. The V end was cut by 6 bases, the J end by 0 bases, with 13 bases between. The CDR3 region is CSVLTAASTDTQYF. The CDR3 DNA is TGCAGCGTACTAACAGCTGCTAGCACAGATACGCAGTATTTT.

This clonotype has only one observation. The chain combines TRBV29-1 with TRBJ1-2; D is perhaps TRBD1 (5 bases). Trimming shortened V by 4 bases and J by 0 bases, and 9 bases separated the two germline ends. Germline V gene sequence: CDR1 SQVTM, CDR2 ANQGSEA. This CDR3 is 13 amino acids long. Here the CDR3 DNA reads TGCAGCGTTGGTGAGACAGCTAACTATGGCTACACCTTC. This codes for CSVGETANYGYTF.

This clonotype was found a few times. The V and J genes are TRBV6-5 and TRBJ2-5, with D tentatively TRBD2 (6 bases). Per the germline V gene, CDR1 is MNHEY and CDR2 is SVGAGI. Trimming removed 10 bases at V and 2 bases at J, with 17 bases between. The CDR3 length is 14 residues. In nucleotides, the CDR3 is TGTGCCACCAGACAGTTGGGGGGTCAAGAGACCCAGTACTTC. Its protein is CATRQLGGQETQYF.

Comment on this clonotype: Germline is not matched at one junction end, which may reflect a read error. The chain couples TRBV27 to TRBJ1-2; a possible D gene is TRBD1 (6 bases). CDR3 size: 16 residues. Germline V gives CDR1 MNHEY, CDR2 SMNVEV (reference sequence). Written as DNA, the CDR3 is TGTACCAGCAGTTTATCGATACAGGGAGCTAACTATGGCTACACCTTC. Residues: CTSSLSIQGANYGYTF.

This clonotype showed up just a few times. The gene calls are TRBV7-9 and TRBJ1-5; TRBD1 is a possible D gene (6 bases). Trimming left V 4 bases short and J 11 bases short, with 15 bases between. Germline assignment: CDR1 SEHNR and CDR2 FQNEAQ (reference sequence). The CDR3 runs to 13 residues. DNA for the CDR3: TGTGCCAGCAGCTCCACCGGGTCAGGGGCCCAGCATTTT. Protein: CASSSTGSGAQHF. Using reference TRBV7-9 and TRBJ1-5 for the parts outside the CDR3, the full variable domain is DTGVSQNPRHKITKRGQNVTFRCDPISEHNRLYWYRQTLGQGPEFLTYFQNEAQLEKSRLLSDRFSAERPKGSFSTLEIQRTEQGDSAMYLCASSSTGSGAQHFGDGTRLSIL.

This clonotype was recorded a few times. J is TRBJ1-2 and V is TRBV12-3 or TRBV12-4, with D possibly TRBD1 on 5 matching bases. Trimming stripped 7 bases from V and 7 bases from J, with 43 bases between. The CDR3 is 22 residues long. The CDR3 sequence: CASTIRVIAGAGGSSAHGGYTF. CDR3 DNA: TGTGCCAGCACCATCCGCGTGATAGCTGGGGCCGGGGGGTCCTCTGCGCATGGTGGCTACACCTTC.